This T cell receptor beta chain was profiled in a study of human T cells and chemical hapten exposure (dated by TCRdb to the early 2020s). Study-level background: For sensitization, 2% DPC in acetone was applied to a roughly 2 cm by roughly 2 cm area of upper inner arm skin. Weekly therapeutic DPC doses were additionally applied to the scalp of patients throughout the roughly 23-week study period. Patch tests used Finn chambers with 0.01% DPC on the upper back, scored after 6 days by International Contact Dermatitis Research Group standards. Alopecia areata with under or over 50% scalp involvement, alopecia totalis and alopecia universalis were represented in the patient cohort, which was mostly female. Libraries were combined into a pool for sequencing, and differences in TCR yield between samples came mainly from small differences in library volumes within the pool. Peripheral blood TCR repertoire changes were tracked in vivo in alopecia patients during primary and secondary sensitization to the hapten diphenylcyclopropenone (DPC). Blood was sampled from patients pre-sensitization (week 0) and at 2, 6 and about 24 weeks after DPC sensitization. About 29 alopecia patients gave blood for TCR sequencing at one to four time points (pre-sensitization, 2, 6 and 24 weeks).

What the time point label conveys for this sample: patch test 2, 6 weeks after DPC sensitization. In light of the paper, this sample's treatment or condition label describes: therapeutic diphenylcyclopropenone sensitization with weekly scalp DPC. At every patch-test visit, the blood draw took place before the patch test was put on. Eligible patients were aged 18 to 70, diagnosed with alopecia, deemed suitable for DPC therapy, and excluded if pregnant. Total RNA was extracted from unfractionated whole blood collected in Tempus Blood RNA tubes. Here is what the overall study found, with its caveats: Alopecia, a presumed autoimmune disease, was present in all patients, so the immune response of the patients might differ from that of healthy individuals. Patch test score was positively correlated with the number of PT1 expanded TCRs, with significance at thresholds 8, 16 and 32 but not at 4. Repeated subsampling changed both the strength of the expansion versus patch-test correlation and the threshold at which the correlation became significant. The number of TCRs above 1 in 1000 frequency did not change with DPC sensitization; there was no evidence of global repertoire structure alterations. Significantly more large CDR3 similarity clusters were formed by expanded TCRs than by pre-sensitization or healthy control sets, consistent with antigen-driven responses.

The library was made by RACE. Sequencer: NextSeq 500. During library preparation, unique molecular identifiers were attached to individual cDNA molecules so that TCRs could be counted quantitatively and reproducibly. Both TCR alpha and TCR beta chains were sequenced from each blood RNA sample. The published analysis was carried out like this. Samples had a median of 95,638 TCRs, with a range from roughly 23,224 to 750,000. The Decombinator software suite was used to annotate the V, J and CDR3 of the TCR reads. Every sample was subsampled to the same number of TCRs (28,000) for the PS versus PT1 abundance plots. Expanded TCRs were defined as absent before sensitization and observed at least eight times at the 2-week time point. Through fastp at Q25 and MiXCR, TCRdb rebuilt clones from the public reads, retaining in-frame beta chains. Rows are combined by CDR3 protein, so each entry shows the most common genes and DNA. The V and J calls come from TCRdb's annotation, not from the publication. This sample holds around 80,000 distinct CDR3 sequences; less than 8.5% were observed only once. Of the sample, 1.3% is held by the ten largest clones.

Notes on this clonotype: Its antigen remains undetermined. A junction boundary mismatches the germline segment, possibly from a read error.

The clonotype originates from a woman in her twenties or thirties with alopecia areata. Some clones in this sample may be carry-over from other donors' samples. Sequencing used whole blood, obtained in connection with sensitization to the hapten diphenylcyclopropenone (DPC).

The sequence in DNA is TGCGCCAGCAGCTCGGACCCTTCCAGGGGGGGAGTGGATGGCGACACCTTC. Translated, it gives CASSSDPSRGGVDGDTF. The rearrangement combines TRBV5-1 with TRBJ1-2, with 7 bases aligning to TRBD1. From its cysteine to its phenylalanine, the CDR3 spans 17 amino acids. Only the CDR3 portion is preserved as DNA: 51 bases, with reading frame beginning at the first base. In the germline V gene, CDR1 corresponds to SGHRS and CDR2 to YFSETQ.